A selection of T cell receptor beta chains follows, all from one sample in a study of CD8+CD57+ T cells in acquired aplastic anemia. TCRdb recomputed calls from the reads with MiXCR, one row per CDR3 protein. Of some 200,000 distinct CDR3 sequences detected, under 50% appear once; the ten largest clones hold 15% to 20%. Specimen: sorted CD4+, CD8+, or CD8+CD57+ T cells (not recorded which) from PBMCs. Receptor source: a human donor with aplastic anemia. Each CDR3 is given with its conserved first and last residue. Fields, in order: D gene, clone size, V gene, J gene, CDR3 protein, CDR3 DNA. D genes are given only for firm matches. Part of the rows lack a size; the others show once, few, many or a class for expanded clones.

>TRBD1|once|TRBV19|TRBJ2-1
CASKVGDREYNEQFF
TGTGCCAGTAAGGTTGGAGACAGGGAGTACAATGAGCAGTTCTTC
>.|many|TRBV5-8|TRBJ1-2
CASSLDRLGYGYTF
TGTGCCAGCAGCTTGGACAGGCTCGGCTATGGCTACACCTTC
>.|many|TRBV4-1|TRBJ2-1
CASSPTRTPYNEQFF
TGCGCCAGCAGCCCGACCCGGACGCCCTACAATGAGCAGTTCTTC
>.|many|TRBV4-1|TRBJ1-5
CASSLYSNQPQHF
TGCGCCAGCAGCCTTTATAGCAATCAGCCCCAGCATTTT
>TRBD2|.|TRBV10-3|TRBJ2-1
CAIRPGLAGGDEQFF
TGTGCCATCAGGCCGGGACTAGCGGGGGGGGATGAGCAGTTCTTC
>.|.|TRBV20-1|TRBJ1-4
CSARSDGLTNEKLFF
TGCAGTGCTAGATCGGACGGCTTGACTAATGAAAAACTGTTTTTT
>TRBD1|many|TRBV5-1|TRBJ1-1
CASSPADRQGVKAFF
TGCGCCAGCAGCCCGGCTGACCGTCAGGGGGTTAAAGCTTTCTTT
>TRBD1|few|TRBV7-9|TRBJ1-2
CASSSGLRTGGNYGYTF
TGTGCCAGCAGCTCCGGGCTTAGGACAGGGGGCAACTATGGCTACACCTTC
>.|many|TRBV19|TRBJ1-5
CASRTGPGQPQHF
TGTGCCAGTAGGACGGGTCCAGGGCAGCCCCAGCATTTT
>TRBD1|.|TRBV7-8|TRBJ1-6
CASSPGTAKNSPLHF
TGTGCCAGCAGCCCGGGGACAGCGAAGAATTCACCCCTCCACTTT
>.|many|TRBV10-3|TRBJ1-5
CAIKGTVSDQPQHF
TGTGCCATCAAGGGAACAGTTTCGGACCAGCCCCAGCATTTT
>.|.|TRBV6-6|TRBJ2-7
CASSGGTYEQYF
TGTGCCAGCAGCGGGGGAACCTACGAGCAGTACTTC
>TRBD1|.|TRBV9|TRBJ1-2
CASSPRDRGSGYTF
TGTGCCAGCAGCCCCCGGGACAGGGGTTCCGGCTACACCTTC
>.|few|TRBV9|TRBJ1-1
CASSPAQVDTEAFF
TGTGCCAGCAGCCCCGCTCAGGTGGACACTGAAGCTTTCTTT
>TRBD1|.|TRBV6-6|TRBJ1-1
CASSYTGTGLNTEAFF
TGTGCCAGCAGTTACACCGGGACAGGGCTGAACACTGAAGCTTTCTTT
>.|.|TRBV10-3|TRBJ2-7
CAIMRTDHTYEQYF
TGTGCCATCATGCGGACAGACCACACCTACGAGCAGTACTTC
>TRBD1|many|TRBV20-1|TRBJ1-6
CSARDLSARGLAVYNSPLHF
TGCAGTGCTAGAGATCTTTCGGCCAGGGGGCTAGCGGTCTATAATTCACCCCTCCACTTT
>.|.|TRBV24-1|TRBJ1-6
CATSSGQYNSPLHF
TGTGCCACCAGTTCGGGGCAATATAATTCACCCCTCCACTTT
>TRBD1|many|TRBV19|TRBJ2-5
CASSQQGAETQYF
TGTGCCAGTAGTCAACAGGGGGCGGAGACCCAGTACTTC
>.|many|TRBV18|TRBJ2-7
CASSRIRTYEQYF
TGTGCCAGCTCACGGATTCGGACCTACGAGCAGTACTTC
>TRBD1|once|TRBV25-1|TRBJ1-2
CASSSSGGGYTF
TGTGCCAGCAGTTCCTCAGGGGGTGGCTACACCTTC
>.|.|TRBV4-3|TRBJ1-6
CASSQAVESPLHF
TGCGCCAGCAGCCAAGCAGTGGAGTCACCCCTCCACTTT
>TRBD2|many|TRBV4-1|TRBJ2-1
CASSHGLAGGPGDEQFF
TGCGCCAGCAGCCACGGTCTAGCGGGGGGGCCAGGTGATGAGCAGTTCTTC
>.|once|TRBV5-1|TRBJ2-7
CASSLATVEVHEQYF
TGCGCCAGCAGCTTGGCAACGGTTGAGGTTCACGAGCAGTACTTC
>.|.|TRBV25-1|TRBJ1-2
CASSLLYTPYGHTF
TGTGCCAGCAGTTTACTATACACGCCGTATGGCCACACCTTC
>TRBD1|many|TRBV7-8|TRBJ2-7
CASSPDRGALQYF
TGTGCCAGCAGCCCGGACAGGGGCGCGTTGCAGTACTTC
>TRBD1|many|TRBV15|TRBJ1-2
CATSRGGQGNYGYTF
TGTGCCACCAGCAGAGGGGGACAGGGGAACTATGGCTACACCTTC
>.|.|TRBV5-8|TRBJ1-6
CASTFQDRTLASPLHF
TGTGCCAGCACCTTCCAAGACAGGACCCTCGCATCACCCCTCCACTTT
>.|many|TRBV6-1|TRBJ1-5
CASTENTLPNQPQHF
TGTGCCAGCACCGAAAATACCCTCCCCAATCAGCCCCAGCATTTT
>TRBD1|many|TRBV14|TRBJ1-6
CASSQERGHLDNSPLHF
TGTGCCAGCAGCCAAGAAAGGGGGCATTTAGATAATTCACCCCTCCACTTT
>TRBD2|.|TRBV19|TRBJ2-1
CASTRLGGNEQFF
TGTGCCAGCACCAGGCTGGGGGGGAATGAGCAGTTCTTC
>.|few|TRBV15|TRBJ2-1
CATSRGQGAYNEQFF
TGTGCCACCAGCAGAGGTCAGGGCGCCTACAATGAGCAGTTCTTC
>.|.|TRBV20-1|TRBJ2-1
CSARDRRVSNEQLF
TGCAGTGCTAGAGACAGGAGAGTGTCCAATGAGCAGCTCTTC
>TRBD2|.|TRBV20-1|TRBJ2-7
CSASLASGIDEQYF
TGCAGTGCTAGTTTGGCTAGCGGGATTGACGAGCAGTACTTC
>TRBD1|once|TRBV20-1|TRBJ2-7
CSATLGQGGNEQYF
TGCAGTGCTACCCTGGGACAGGGCGGGAACGAGCAGTACTTC
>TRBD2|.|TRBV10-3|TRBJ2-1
CASSGGGLLFF
TGTGCCAGCTCCGGGGGGGGGCTGCTGTTCTTC
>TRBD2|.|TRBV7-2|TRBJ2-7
CASSLGALADYEQYF
TGTGCCAGCAGCTTAGGAGCACTAGCGGACTACGAGCAGTACTTC
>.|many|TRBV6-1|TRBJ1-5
CASSEARNQPQHF
TGTGCCAGCAGTGAAGCGCGCAACCAGCCCCAGCATTTT
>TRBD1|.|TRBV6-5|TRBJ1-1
CASSWDRGTGGSEAFF
TGTGCCAGCAGTTGGGACAGGGGGACAGGAGGGTCTGAAGCTTTCTTT
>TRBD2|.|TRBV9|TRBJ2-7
CASSVGTSGRYEQYF
TGTGCCAGCAGCGTAGGGACTAGCGGGAGGTACGAGCAGTACTTC
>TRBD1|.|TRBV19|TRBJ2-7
CASMGQPYYEQYF
TGTGCCAGTATGGGACAGCCTTATTACGAGCAGTACTTC
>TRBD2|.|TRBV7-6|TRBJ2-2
CASSLAGRPNTGELFF
TGTGCCAGCAGCCTAGCGGGTCGACCAAACACCGGGGAGCTGTTTTTT
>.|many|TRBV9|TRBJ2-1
CASSGDTRGKSYNEQFF
TGTGCCAGCAGCGGGGACACACGGGGCAAGTCCTACAATGAGCAGTTCTTC
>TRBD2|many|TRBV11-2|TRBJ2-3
CASSLVPSGGAKDTQYF
TGTGCCAGCAGCTTAGTGCCTAGCGGGGGGGCCAAGGATACGCAGTATTTT
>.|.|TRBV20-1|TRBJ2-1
CSARVLEGYNEQFF
TGCAGTGCTAGAGTATTAGAGGGATACAATGAGCAGTTCTTC
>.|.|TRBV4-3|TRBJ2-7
CASSQRPGPYEQYF
TGCGCCAGCAGCCAAAGGCCAGGGCCATACGAGCAGTACTTC
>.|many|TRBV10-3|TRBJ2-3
CATRRGLRDYTDTQYF
TGTGCCACCCGGAGGGGGCTTCGCGACTACACAGATACGCAGTATTTT
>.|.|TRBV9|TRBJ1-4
CASSVLPGGATNEKLFF
TGTGCCAGCAGCGTTCTACCCGGTGGCGCAACTAATGAAAAACTGTTTTTT
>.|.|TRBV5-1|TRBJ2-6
CASSLGYRTNVLTF
TGCGCCAGCAGCTTGGGCTACAGGACCAACGTCCTGACTTTC
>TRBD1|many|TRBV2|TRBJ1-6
CASIETGLSSYNSPLHF
TGTGCCAGCATCGAGACAGGGCTAAGCTCCTATAATTCACCCCTCCACTTT
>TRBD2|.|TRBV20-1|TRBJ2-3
CSATDPGTSGDTQYF
TGCAGTGCTACCGATCCCGGGACTAGTGGCGATACGCAGTATTTT
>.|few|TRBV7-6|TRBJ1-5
CASSLLIGSNQPQHF
TGTGCCAGCAGCTTATTGATAGGTAGCAATCAGCCCCAGCATTTT
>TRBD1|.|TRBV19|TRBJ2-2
CASSIRDRGRGELFF
TGTGCCAGTAGTATCCGGGACAGGGGACGGGGGGAGCTGTTTTTT